These 27 T cell receptor beta chains originate from one sample sequenced in a study of T cells expressing NK-cell markers. TCRdb reprocessed the 5' RACE reads and keeps a single row for each CDR3 protein, giving no DNA. Its table lists about 450,000 distinct CDR3 sequences. Sample: blood T cells: a sorted CD56 or NKG2C T cell subset, CD4+ or CD8+ T cells, or bulk PBMC T cells (not recorded which). The receptors shown here come from a woman aged 18 to 75 in good health.

The chain is built from TRBV30 and TRBJ2-5; TCRdb reports TRBD2, a call that lacks DNA to check it against. Germline V gene data show CDR1 as GTSNPN and CDR2 as SVGIG (reference sequence). CDR3 length equals 19 residues. The chain's CDR3 is CAWTRPKRGSSRIQETQYF.

The J gene is TRBJ1-4, the V gene TRBV27; without DNA, the TCRdb call of TRBD1 cannot be checked. The CDR3 totals 14 residues. Germline loops: CDR1 MNHEY, CDR2 SMNVEV (reference sequence). This CDR3 reads CASSLTGALEKLFF.

J is TRBJ1-2 and V is TRBV11-2; lacking DNA, the TRBD1 call made by TCRdb goes unchecked. The length of the CDR3 is 15 residues. Germline CDR1 reads SGHAT; CDR2 reads FQNNGV. This CDR3 is CASSSQGQGRYGYTF.

The CDR3 loop is CSARVVGGRPLWEQYF. V is TRBV20-1 and J is TRBJ2-7; the D call from TCRdb, TRBD2, cannot be confirmed without DNA. The CDR3 loop spans 16 amino acids. Looked up from germline, CDR1 is DFQATT and CDR2 is SNEGSKA (reference sequence).

The rearrangement links TRBV9 to TRBJ2-5. This CDR3 is built from 15 residues. Germline V gene data show CDR1 as SGDLS and CDR2 as YYNGEE. This CDR3 reads CASSVSVGILQTQYF. The full variable domain, its missing parts supplied by reference TRBV9 and TRBJ2-5, is DSGVTQTPKHLITATGQRVTLRCSPRSGDLSVYWYQQSLDQGLQFLIQYYNGEERAKGNILERFSAQQFPDLHSELNLSSLELGDSALYFCASSVSVGILQTQYFGPGTRLLVL.

V and J are TRBV20-1 and TRBJ2-7; there is no DNA to check the TCRdb D call of TRBD2. The germline V gene has CDR1 DFQATT and CDR2 SNEGSKA (reference sequence). There are 15 residues in the CDR3. The CDR3 here is CSALPTSGSSYEQYF.

The rearrangement joins TRBV4-3 to TRBJ2-1; TCRdb's D gene call, TRBD2, goes unchecked for lack of DNA. In germline, CDR1 is LGHNA, CDR2 YSLEER. The CDR3 spans 15 residues. The CDR3 sequence is CASSQGVGRRNEQFF.

The rearrangement uses TRBV29-1 and TRBJ2-7; as DNA is missing, the TRBD1 call by TCRdb cannot be tested. In germline, CDR1 is SQVTM, CDR2 ANQGSEA. The CDR3 contains 11 residues. The CDR3 loop reads CSVRWGHEQYF.

V gene TRBV5-1 combines with J gene TRBJ2-3. Germline CDR1 and CDR2: SGHRS and YFSETQ. This CDR3 is built from 13 residues. CDR3 protein: CASTEEGPDTQYF.

The chain combines TRBV29-1 with TRBJ2-2. Germline V gene sequence: CDR1 SQVTM, CDR2 ANQGSEA. This CDR3 is built from 14 residues. CDR3 region: CSVVGQVNTGELFF.

The chain employs TRBV28 and TRBJ2-7. Germline loops: CDR1 MDHEN, CDR2 SYDVKM. The CDR3 totals 15 residues. CDR3 sequence reads: CASSFGLSSSYEQYF.

V gene TRBV9 combines with J gene TRBJ2-1; TCRdb picks TRBD1, but there is no DNA to check that call. The germline V gene encodes CDR1 SGDLS and CDR2 YYNGEE. The CDR3 spans 12 residues. The CDR3 spells CASTTGYNEQFF. The full variable domain, rest sourced from reference TRBV9 and TRBJ2-1, is DSGVTQTPKHLITATGQRVTLRCSPRSGDLSVYWYQQSLDQGLQFLIQYYNGEERAKGNILERFSAQQFPDLHSELNLSSLELGDSALYFCASTTGYNEQFFGPGTRLTVL.

The CDR3 reads CSARANQEATNEKLFF. The chain recombines TRBV20-1 with TRBJ1-4. The CDR3 consists of 16 residues. In germline, CDR1 is DFQATT, CDR2 SNEGSKA (reference sequence).

CDR3 residues: CSASSASGVRRETQYF. The rearrangement uses TRBV20-1 and TRBJ2-5; TCRdb's D gene call, TRBD2, goes unchecked for lack of DNA. Looked up from germline, CDR1 is DFQATT and CDR2 is SNEGSKA (reference sequence). The CDR3 covers 16 residues.

The genes are TRBV20-1 and TRBJ2-7; the TCRdb D gene call, TRBD2, has no DNA to confirm it. The germline gives CDR1 DFQATT, CDR2 SNEGSKA (reference sequence). The CDR3 is 14 amino acids. CDR3 region: CSARISGRVGEQYF.

This sequence joins TRBV7-9 and TRBJ1-1. The CDR3 spans 12 residues. Germline lookup yields CDR1 SEHNR and CDR2 FQNEAQ (reference sequence). CDR3 sequence: CASSLHSAEAFF.

This chain links TRBV6-1 with TRBJ2-1; the TRBD2 assignment by TCRdb is unverifiable without DNA. The CDR3 runs 13 residues. Germline V gene sequence: CDR1 MNHNS, CDR2 SASEGT. The CDR3 sequence is CASSDGRYNEQFF.

The chain has TRBV28 and TRBJ1-5. Germline V lookup: CDR1 MDHEN, CDR2 SYDVKM. The CDR3 covers 18 residues. CDR3: CASSLFWQPKESNQPQHF.

The chain is built from TRBV27 and TRBJ2-7; TCRdb lists TRBD1, though no DNA is available to test this call. CDR1 is MNHEY and CDR2 is SMNVEV in the germline V gene (reference sequence). This CDR3 comprises 14 residues. The CDR3 sequence: CASKPGQGANEQYF.

The V call is TRBV6-1, the J call TRBJ1-4; TCRdb designates TRBD1, a call that cannot be tested without DNA. CDR3 length: 13 residues. The germline gives CDR1 MNHNS, CDR2 SASEGT. CDR3 in amino acids: CASKAGTNEKLFF.

The V call is TRBV7-2, the J call TRBJ1-2. The CDR3 is made up of 15 amino acids. Germline CDR1 is SGHTA and CDR2 is FQGNSA. CDR3 in amino acids: CASSLVQSGGGGYTF.

The chain carries TRBV19 and TRBJ2-1. The germline CDR1 and CDR2 sequences are LNHDA and SQIVND (reference sequence). This CDR3 comprises 14 residues. The CDR3 loop reads CASSLKNTYNEQFF.

This chain connects TRBV9 to TRBJ2-7; TCRdb designates TRBD2, a call that cannot be tested without DNA. CDR3 size: 15 residues. CDR1 is SGDLS, CDR2 YYNGEE, per germline. CDR3: CASSVGRAGVYEQYF.

The CDR3 sequence: CASNPSPGQALLYF. This chain uses TRBV11-1 with TRBJ2-7; the D call from TCRdb, TRBD1, cannot be confirmed without DNA. Germline V gene lookup returns CDR1 SGHAT and CDR2 FQDESV (reference sequence). This CDR3 spans 14 amino acids.

This chain uses TRBV15 with TRBJ1-2; checking the TCRdb D call of TRBD1 is not possible without DNA. This CDR3 is 16 amino acids long. Germline CDR1 and CDR2: LNHNV and YYDKDF (reference sequence). The CDR3 is CATSRGGQGRTYGYTF.

Here the CDR3 reads CASSPLVAGLYEQYF. V usage is TRBV27 and J usage is TRBJ2-7; TCRdb's D gene call, TRBD2, goes unchecked for lack of DNA. Looked up from germline, CDR1 is MNHEY and CDR2 is SMNVEV (reference sequence). This CDR3 contains 15 residues.

The chain couples TRBV12-3 or TRBV12-4 to TRBJ2-5; the D call of TRBD1 rests on TCRdb alone, since no DNA is present to check it. The CDR3 runs to 15 residues. The CDR3 protein is CASSLGQGEGETQYF.